A single sample gave rise to the 10 T cell receptor beta chains below, sequenced in a study of radiotherapy plus CTLA-4 blockade in lung cancer. Only in-frame clones appear in the TCRdb table, and some are missing; sequencing was by immunoSEQ multiplex PCR. Of tens of thousands of clones in the sample, just over 75% were seen once. The material sequenced was peripheral blood, taken from a patient treated with radiotherapy plus ipilimumab. These TCRs come from a human donor with non-small cell lung cancer who had a partial response to radiotherapy plus ipilimumab.

The CDR3 region is CSAGTGVGGYTF. The CDR3 DNA follows: TGCAGCGCCGGGACAGGGGTAGGAGGCTACACCTTC. The chain has TRBV29-1 and TRBJ1-2, with TRBD1 matching over 10 bases. The CDR3 totals 12 residues. Germline assignment: CDR1 SQVTM and CDR2 ANQGSEA. Trimming cost V 7 bases and J 8 bases; bases outside gene matches: 7.

The sample holds one count of this clone. V is TRBV5-1 and J is TRBJ1-1; D perhaps matches TRBD1 (6 bases). The germline CDR1 and CDR2 sequences are SGHRS and YFSETQ. The CDR3 runs to 13 residues. The V end was cut by 4 bases, the J end by 3 bases, with 10 bases between. The CDR3 region has the DNA TGCGCCAGCAGCCCCCCAGGGGACACTGAAGCTTTCTTT. This gives the protein CASSPPGDTEAFF.

In DNA form, the CDR3 reads TGCGCCAGCAGCCTCGGCGGGGACCGTGGAGACGAGCAGTACTTC. Its protein product is CASSLGGDRGDEQYF. The chain recombines TRBV4-3 with TRBJ2-7, with a weak D call TRBD2 (6 bases). V shed 4 bases and J shed 5 bases, with 18 bases lying between them. This CDR3 spans 15 amino acids. Germline values: CDR1 LGHNA, CDR2 YSLEER.

The gene calls are TRBV18 and TRBJ1-5, with TRBD1 as a possible D gene (6 bases). Germline V CDR1 and CDR2: KGHSH, LQKENI. The CDR3 loop spans 17 amino acids. V was shortened by 3 bases and J by 2 bases, with 17 bases between the two germline ends. The CDR3 reads CASSPSAGGLGNQPQHF. DNA for the CDR3: TGTGCCAGCTCACCTTCCGCCGGGGGGCTCGGCAATCAGCCCCAGCATTTT.

This clone was seen only a few times. This chain connects TRBV19 to TRBJ2-3; D is uncertain. The V end lost 4 bases, the J end lost 3 bases, and 17 bases lay between the germline ends. The CDR3 spans 16 residues. The V gene's germline CDR1 is LNHDA and CDR2 SQIVND (reference sequence). The CDR3 protein is CASSSLRVDFTDTQYF. CDR3 DNA: TGTGCCAGTAGTAGCCTCCGGGTAGATTTTACAGATACGCAGTATTTT.

Details on this clone: An end of the junction differs from the germline gene, which may be a read error. The chain uses TRBV29-1 and TRBJ2-7, with 10 bases identical to TRBD1. Germline V gene lookup returns CDR1 SQVTM and CDR2 ANQGSEA. This CDR3 is built from 12 residues. CDR3 in amino acids: CSIDRGRDEQYF. CDR3 nucleotides: TGCAGCATTGACAGGGGGCGCGACGAGCAGTACTTC.

V gene TRBV5-5 combines with J gene TRBJ2-7, with D tentatively TRBD1 (5 bases). The CDR3 is 12 amino acids. Germline CDR1 is SGHKS and CDR2 is YYEKEE (reference sequence). The germline V and J ends were trimmed by 3 bases and 3 bases, with 7 bases remaining between them. The CDR3 DNA reads as TGTGCCAGCAGCTCGGACATCTACGAGCAGTACTTC. This translates into CASSSDIYEQYF.

Turning to this clone: Other DNA sequences in this specimen translate into the identical CDR3. The rearrangement uses TRBV28 and TRBJ1-2; D gene ambiguous. Trimming shortened V by 7 bases and J by 4 bases, and 13 bases separated the two germline ends. Looked up from germline, CDR1 is MDHEN and CDR2 is SYDVKM. The CDR3 is made up of 13 amino acids. The CDR3 sequence: CASIQEVGYGYTF. As DNA, the CDR3 is TGTGCCAGCATCCAGGAAGTTGGCTATGGCTACACCTTC.

V is TRBV19 and J is TRBJ2-7; D possibly corresponds to TRBD2 (7 bases). Germline CDR1 is LNHDA and CDR2 is SQIVND (reference sequence). The CDR3 has 15 amino acids. V was trimmed by 6 bases and J by 0 bases, leaving 15 bases between them. The CDR3 DNA reads TGTGCCAGTAGGAATACAGGGACTAACTCCTACGAGCAGTACTTC. This gives the protein CASRNTGTNSYEQYF. The full variable domain, with the rest looked up from reference TRBV19 and TRBJ2-7, is DGGITQSPKYLFRKEGQNVTLSCEQNLNHDAMYWYRQDPGQGLRLIYYSQIVNDFQKGDIAEGYSVSREKKESFPLTVTSAQKNPTAFYLCASRNTGTNSYEQYFGPGTRLTVT.

CDR3 DNA sequence: TGCGCCAGCAGCTTCGGACAGGGGGGCTATGGCTACACCTTC. This codes for CASSFGQGGYGYTF. J is TRBJ1-2 and V is TRBV5-1; 10 nucleotides match TRBD1. The germline V gene encodes CDR1 SGHRS and CDR2 YFSETQ. Trimming removed 2 bases from V and 4 bases from J; junction bases left unmatched: 2. The CDR3 has 14 amino acids.